A selection of T cell receptor beta chains follows, all from one sample in a study of T-cell memory formation after mild COVID-19. TCRdb itself ran the 5' RACE reads through MiXCR, one entry per CDR3 protein. The sample has roughly 600,000 distinct CDR3 sequences; over 15% are singletons. Input material: PBMCs or a T cell subset sorted from them (not recorded which). Receptor source: an adult woman who had mild COVID-19 (a few samples of this study predate the infection). Cell type and time point are not known. CDR3s include the opening cysteine and the closing phenylalanine or tryptophan. A D gene is named only where the DNA matches it firmly. Clone size is not always given. Where it is, it says once, few, many or a class for expanded clones.

J gene | clone size | D gene | V gene | CDR3 protein
TRBJ1-6 | NA | NA | TRBV5-5 | CASSLNPHVGGDSPLHF
TRBJ1-1 | few | NA | TRBV15 | CATSRGTAMNTEAFF
TRBJ2-3 | few | NA | TRBV10-3 | CAISERGFRDTQYF
TRBJ1-2 | NA | TRBD1 | TRBV20-1 | CSAADRAEGYTF
TRBJ2-2 | NA | NA | TRBV4-1 | CASSRANGELFF
TRBJ2-1 | few | TRBD2 | TRBV6-1 | CASRLAGSSYNEQFF
TRBJ2-7 | NA | TRBD1 | TRBV5-4 | CASSLVAGGDYEQYF
TRBJ2-2 | NA | NA | TRBV6-2/TRBV6-3 | CASRPVGLGNTGELFF
TRBJ1-6 | NA | NA | TRBV5-4 | CASSSGRADSPLHF
TRBJ2-1 | NA | TRBD2 | TRBV19 | CASRTSGSLVNEQFF
TRBJ2-3 | few | NA | TRBV5-1 | CASRYGLATDTDTQYF
TRBJ2-7 | NA | NA | TRBV20-1 | CSARTASSYEQYF
TRBJ1-1 | NA | NA | TRBV29-1 | CSFMNTEAFF
TRBJ1-3 | NA | NA | TRBV12-3/TRBV12-4 | CASSTGLHKADTIYF
TRBJ2-7 | NA | NA | TRBV9 | CASSVHGETYEQYF
TRBJ1-2 | NA | TRBD1 | TRBV5-1 | CASSLATGGYYGYTF
TRBJ2-5 | few | TRBD1 | TRBV28 | CASSLWGQSQETQYF
TRBJ2-3 | NA | TRBD2 | TRBV30 | CACETLAGVGTDTQYF
TRBJ2-3 | NA | TRBD2 | TRBV18 | CASSSGGAPGTQYF
TRBJ2-5 | NA | NA | TRBV29-1 | CSANTGQETQYF
TRBJ2-6 | few | NA | TRBV11-1 | CASRRSGVRGANVLTF
TRBJ2-5 | NA | NA | TRBV30 | CAWSAGETQYF
TRBJ2-5 | few | TRBD2 | TRBV20-1 | CSARTSGGSPQETQYF
TRBJ2-1 | few | NA | TRBV7-3 | CATKLSGAANEQFF
TRBJ2-1 | NA | NA | TRBV3-1 | CASSPLGNNEQFF
TRBJ2-5 | NA | NA | TRBV20-1 | CSGYQETQYF
TRBJ2-7 | few | NA | TRBV29-1 | CSALDSHEQYF
TRBJ2-2 | few | TRBD2 | TRBV14 | CASSQPGLAGDSGELFF
TRBJ2-1 | few | TRBD2 | TRBV7-9 | CASRSTGGRSNEQFF
TRBJ1-1 | few | TRBD1 | TRBV5-1 | CASSSPDRGIPEAFF
TRBJ2-3 | many | NA | TRBV5-4 | CASSLGENRGTDTQYF
TRBJ1-1 | few | TRBD1 | TRBV3-1 | CASSHPDRGNTEAFF
TRBJ2-1 | NA | TRBD2 | TRBV7-8 | CASSRIGTSGGARSYNEQFF
TRBJ2-1 | few | TRBD2 | TRBV15 | CATSRDLGLAGEYNEQFF
TRBJ1-6 | NA | NA | TRBV27 | CASSLLGTGLWNSPLHF
TRBJ2-7 | few | TRBD2 | TRBV18 | CASSPLDSGGSSYEQYF
TRBJ2-3 | few | NA | TRBV7-2 | CASSLAGQTTDTQYF